Given below is one T cell receptor beta chain in context. A much larger clone is a single base away; this may be a read error. Germline CDR1 is SNHLY and CDR2 is FYNNEI. The CDR3 has 15 residues. After removal of 4 bases from V and 6 bases from J, the junction contained 9 bases not matched to a gene. TCRdb passed the 5' RACE reads through MiXCR, listing each CDR3 protein once. The sample shows 55,000 to 80,000 distinct CDR3 sequences, approximately 10% of them seen only once. This specimen belongs to a study of early T cells in non-severe SARS-CoV-2 infection. Sequences were obtained from whole blood. The chain carries TRBV2 and TRBJ2-3, with TRBD2 matching over 8 bases. The sequence was collected from an adult who was a healthcare worker with PCR-confirmed SARS-CoV-2 infection or an uninfected control (not recorded which). The CDR3 is CASSVKAGAMDTQYF. Here the CDR3 DNA reads TGTGCCAGCAGTGTTAAAGCGGGGGCGATGGATACGCAGTATTTT.